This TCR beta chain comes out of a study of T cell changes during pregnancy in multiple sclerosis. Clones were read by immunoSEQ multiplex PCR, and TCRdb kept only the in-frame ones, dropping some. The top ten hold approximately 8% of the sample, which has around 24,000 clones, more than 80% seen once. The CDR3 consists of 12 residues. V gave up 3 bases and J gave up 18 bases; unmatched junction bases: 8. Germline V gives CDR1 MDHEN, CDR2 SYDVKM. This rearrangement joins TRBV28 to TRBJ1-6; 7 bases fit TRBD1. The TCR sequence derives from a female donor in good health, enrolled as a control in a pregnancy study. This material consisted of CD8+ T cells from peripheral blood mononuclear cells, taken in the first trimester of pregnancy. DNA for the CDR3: TGTGCCAGCAGTTTGGGTCTTCGGGACAGCCACTTT. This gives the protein CASSLGLRDSHF.